The 29 T cell receptor beta chains below were found in one sample sequenced in a study of blood T cells in healthy people across ages. A second PCR, run for about 7 to 11 cycles, used a sample-barcoded 5' primer plus a J-beta primer mix. From the 5' RACE reads, TCRdb called clonotypes with MiXCR, one entry per CDR3 protein. The sample holds around 940,000 distinct CDR3 sequences, roughly half seen once. Sequencing was done on a sample of blood. These receptors were obtained from an older woman in good health.

This clonotype was seen a handful of times. The rearrangement joins TRBV6-6 to TRBJ2-1; 11 nucleotides match TRBD2. CDR3 size: 16 residues. Germline V CDR1 and CDR2: MNHNY, SVGAGI (reference sequence). The trim removed 2 bases at V and 7 bases at J, leaving 7 bases unmatched. The CDR3, as DNA: TGTGCCAGCAGTTACCAAGGACTAGCGGGTAGGAATGAGCAGTTCTTC. It codes for CASSYQGLAGRNEQFF.

This clonotype has a handful of counts. The chain combines TRBV3-1 with TRBJ2-7; D is ambiguous. The V end was cut by 1 base, the J end by 0 bases, with 10 bases between. The V gene's germline CDR1 is LGHDT and CDR2 YNNKEL (reference sequence). The CDR3 runs 15 residues. The CDR3 DNA is TGTGCCAGCAGCCAAGCCTGGCGGAGCTCCTACGAGCAGTACTTC. This translates into CASSQAWRSSYEQYF.

This clonotype has a handful of counts. The chain is built from TRBV12-3 or TRBV12-4 and TRBJ2-3; 9 bases agree with TRBD1. The trim removed 7 bases at V and 2 bases at J, leaving 16 bases unmatched. The length of the CDR3 is 18 residues. The CDR3, as DNA: TGTGCCAGCACCCCTTTCTACGGGACAGGGATTTTCACAGATACGCAGTATTTT. Translating it yields CASTPFYGTGIFTDTQYF.

The V call is TRBV7-6, the J call TRBJ2-5; D might be TRBD1 (7 bases). CDR1 is SGHVS, CDR2 FNYEAQ, per germline. V gave up 8 bases and J gave up 0 bases, with 16 bases separating them. The CDR3 consists of 15 residues. As DNA, the CDR3 is TGTGCCAGCGGGGGGATGGACAGGTACCAAGAGACCCAGTACTTC. This codes for CASGGMDRYQETQYF. The variable domain in full, completed from reference TRBV7-6 and TRBJ2-5, reads GAGVSQSPRYKVTKRGQDVALRCDPISGHVSLYWYRQALGQGPEFLTYFNYEAQQDKSGLPNDRFSAERPEGSISTLTIQRTEQRDSAMYRCASGGMDRYQETQYFGPGTRLLVL.

V and J are TRBV3-1 and TRBJ2-7; D is ambiguous. Trimming cost V 6 bases and J 3 bases, with 12 bases left between them. The length of the CDR3 is 13 residues. CDR1 is LGHDT and CDR2 is YNNKEL in the germline V gene (reference sequence). The CDR3 here is CASSPSLFYEQYF. CDR3 sequence (DNA): TGTGCCAGCAGTCCATCTTTGTTCTACGAGCAGTACTTC.

This clonotype was observed a few times. The chain is built from TRBV10-3 and TRBJ2-7, with 7 positions matching TRBD2. V gave up 7 bases and J gave up 3 bases; unmatched junction bases: 9. This CDR3 contains 14 residues. The germline V gene encodes CDR1 ENHRY and CDR2 SYGVKD. CDR3 nucleotides: TGTGCCATCAAACCAGCGGGATTGGGCTACGAGCAGTACTTC. This translates into CAIKPAGLGYEQYF.

The rearrangement uses TRBV4-1 and TRBJ2-5, with 9 bases that match TRBD1. Germline V lookup: CDR1 MGHRA, CDR2 YSYEKL. This CDR3 is 20 amino acids long. Germline trimming cut 1 base from V and 0 bases from J; bases unmatched to any gene: 15. The CDR3 loop is CASSQGDRGASVIYQETQYF. Here the CDR3 DNA reads TGCGCCAGCAGCCAAGGAGACAGGGGGGCGTCCGTCATCTACCAAGAGACCCAGTACTTC.

This chain uses TRBV4-1 with TRBJ2-1; D not certain. Germline CDR1 MGHRA, CDR2 YSYEKL. There are 15 residues in the CDR3. Trimming cost V 3 bases and J 3 bases, with 12 bases left between them. This CDR3 is CASSHPPGSYNEQFF. DNA of the CDR3: TGCGCCAGCAGCCATCCGCCTGGTAGCTACAATGAGCAGTTCTTC.

The chain combines TRBV15 with TRBJ2-4, with TRBD1 matching over 8 bases. The DNA end favors TRBJ2-7, so the J call may be wrong. Germline CDR1 LNHNV, CDR2 YYDKDF (reference sequence). This CDR3 comprises 16 residues. CDR3 amino acids: CATSRDPGTGAYEQYF. The CDR3 DNA reads TGTGCCACCAGCAGAGACCCAGGGACAGGAGCATACGAGCAGTACTTC.

This clonotype was picked up a small number of times. The chain has TRBV12-3 or TRBV12-4 and TRBJ2-7; D ambiguous. The CDR3 loop spans 13 amino acids. V was shortened by 1 base and J by 6 bases, with 10 bases between the two germline ends. The DNA of the CDR3 is TGTGCCAGCAGTTTAGGCCCACTTCTCGAGCAGTACTTC. Translating it yields CASSLGPLLEQYF.

The chain is built from TRBV20-1 and TRBJ1-4; 8 bases match TRBD1. J lost 7 bases, V lost 0 bases, and 7 bases had no gene match. In germline, CDR1 is DFQATT, CDR2 SNEGSKA (reference sequence). This CDR3 region has 15 residues. The CDR3 reads CSARDPDRAGEKLFF. CDR3 sequence (DNA): TGCAGTGCTAGAGATCCGGACAGGGCTGGTGAAAAACTGTTTTTT.

The chain has TRBV28 and TRBJ1-5; TRBD1 agrees at 10 bases. Germline assignment: CDR1 MDHEN and CDR2 SYDVKM. The V gene end was trimmed by 6 bases and the J gene end by 1 base; junction bases not matched to a gene: 6. This CDR3 is built from 16 residues. In nucleotides, the CDR3 is TGTGCCAGCAGCCCCGGGGACAGGGGCAGCAATCAGCCCCAGCATTTT. Encoded protein: CASSPGDRGSNQPQHF. Complete variable domain (other parts from reference TRBV28 and TRBJ1-5): DVKVTQSSRYLVKRTGEKVFLECVQDMDHENMFWYRQDPGLGLRLIYFSYDVKMKEKGDIPEGYSVSREKKERFSLILESASTNQTSMYLCASSPGDRGSNQPQHFGDGTRLSIL.

This chain connects TRBV6-6 to TRBJ2-5; 8 bases fit TRBD2. The V gene's germline CDR1 is MNHNY and CDR2 SVGAGI (reference sequence). V was pared by 5 bases and J by 4 bases, with 9 bases of the junction left unmatched. There are 15 residues in the CDR3. Here the CDR3 DNA reads TGTGCCAGCAGTCCAAGCCTGACTAGCGCAGAGACCCAGTACTTC. Protein: CASSPSLTSAETQYF.

This clonotype came up a few times. The gene calls are TRBV5-1 and TRBJ1-2; unclear D gene. There are 13 residues in the CDR3. Germline V gene data show CDR1 as SGHRS and CDR2 as YFSETQ. The V gene lost 5 bases and the J gene lost 7 bases, with 15 bases spanning the gap. The CDR3 DNA is TGCGCCAGCAGTCCTGAAGCCTTGAGTGGCTACACCTTC. Protein sequence: CASSPEALSGYTF. Looking up the rest from reference TRBV5-1 and TRBJ1-2 gives the full variable domain: KAGVTQTPRYLIKTRGQQVTLSCSPISGHRSVSWYQQTPGQGLQFLFEYFSETQRNKGNFPGRFSGRQFSNSRSEMNVSTLELGDSALYLCASSPEALSGYTFGSGTRLTVV.

This clonotype was observed a few times. The CDR3 sequence is CASSPQGPSSYNSPLHF. The CDR3 nucleotides read TGTGCCAGCAGCCCCCAGGGACCGAGCTCCTATAATTCACCCCTCCACTTT. The genes are TRBV7-9 and TRBJ1-6; possible D gene TRBD1, 5 bases. The CDR3 consists of 17 residues. V was cut by 5 bases and J by 0 bases, with 14 bases left in between. Germline V lookup: CDR1 SEHNR, CDR2 FQNEAQ (reference sequence).

This clonotype appeared a few times. The rearrangement uses TRBV5-1 and TRBJ1-4, with D possibly being TRBD1 (5 bases). V was cut by 4 bases and J by 0 bases, with 19 bases left in between. CDR3 length: 18 residues. Per germline, CDR1 SGHRS and CDR2 YFSETQ. The CDR3 region is CASSRIGGVGATNEKLFF. The CDR3 DNA follows: TGCGCCAGCAGCCGGATCGGAGGGGTCGGAGCAACTAATGAAAAACTGTTTTTT.

This chain uses TRBV7-7 with TRBJ2-2; 8 bases map to TRBD1. This CDR3 contains 16 residues. From germline, CDR1 is SSHAT and CDR2 FNYEAQ (reference sequence). V was pared by 1 base and J by 7 bases, with 8 bases of the junction left unmatched. CDR3 DNA sequence: TGTGCCAGCAGCTTAGGGCGGACAGGGATTGGCGGGGAGCTGTTTTTT. It is translated as CASSLGRTGIGGELFF.

As for this clonotype: This sequence may be a read error, since a much larger clone differs from it by one base. V is TRBV29-1 and J is TRBJ2-1, with 8 bases aligning to TRBD1. V was pared by 7 bases and J by 10 bases, with 15 bases of the junction left unmatched. The CDR3 contains 14 residues. Per germline, CDR1 SQVTM and CDR2 ANQGSEA. CDR3 amino acids: CSAAGQANSYEQFF. CDR3 DNA sequence: TGCAGCGCTGCGGGACAGGCTAACTCCTACGAGCAGTTCTTC.

This clonotype was seen a few times. This chain connects TRBV4-2 to TRBJ2-1, with D perhaps matching TRBD1 (5 bases). The CDR3 sequence is 18 residues long. Trimming removed 0 bases at V and 5 bases at J, with 20 bases between. Germline values: CDR1 LGHNA, CDR2 YNFKEQ. In DNA, the CDR3 is TGTGCCAGCAGCCAAGATGGGGCTCGAGTTGGGATACACAATGAGCAGTTCTTC. Protein sequence: CASSQDGARVGIHNEQFF.

CDR3 nucleotide sequence: TGTGCCAGCAGTCGCAGGGGGACTGAAGCTTTCTTT. Amino acids: CASSRRGTEAFF. The rearrangement uses TRBV6-5 and TRBJ1-1, with 7 bases fitting TRBD1. Germline V gene lookup returns CDR1 MNHEY and CDR2 SVGAGI. The V segment lost 5 bases and the J segment 5 bases; nucleotides outside the gene matches: 2. The CDR3 extends over 12 amino acids.

The chain has TRBV4-1 and TRBJ2-3; D may be TRBD2 (5 bases). The CDR3 length is 15 residues. The germline CDR1 and CDR2 sequences are MGHRA and YSYEKL. V was shortened by 1 base and J by 3 bases, with 11 bases between the two germline ends. CDR3 region: CASSQVGLRTDTQYF. CDR3 nucleotides: TGCGCCAGCAGCCAAGTAGGACTCCGTACAGATACGCAGTATTTT.

This clonotype occurred a few times. The chain couples TRBV4-1 to TRBJ2-5, with 10 bases that match TRBD1. The J segment lost 2 bases and the V segment lost 4 bases, leaving 19 bases of the junction unmatched. This CDR3 is 20 amino acids long. Germline assignment: CDR1 MGHRA and CDR2 YSYEKL. The CDR3 coding sequence is TGCGCCAGCAGCCGAGGATACGGACAGGGGGGTTGCGGTCTGCAAGAGACCCAGTACTTC. Protein: CASSRGYGQGGCGLQETQYF.

This clonotype occurred a few times. The chain links TRBV7-8 to TRBJ2-1; possibly TRBD2 for D (6 bases). The CDR3 has 15 amino acids. The germline V and J ends were trimmed by 5 bases and 8 bases, with 19 bases remaining between them. Germline V gene sequence: CDR1 SGHVS, CDR2 FQNEAQ. The CDR3 coding sequence is TGTGCCAGCAGCCCCGCGGGGCAGAAACGGGATGAGCAGTTCTTC. This encodes CASSPAGQKRDEQFF. The whole variable domain, filled in from reference TRBV7-8 and TRBJ2-1, reads GAGVSQSPRYKVAKRGQDVALRCDPISGHVSLFWYQQALGQGPEFLTYFQNEAQLDKSGLPSDRFFAERPEGSVSTLKIQRTQQEDSAVYLCASSPAGQKRDEQFFGPGTRLTVL.

V gene TRBV10-2 combines with J gene TRBJ2-4; 9 positions agree with TRBD2. The DNA end is more similar to TRBJ2-7, so the J call may be wrong. The germline gives CDR1 WSHSY, CDR2 SAAADI. The CDR3 has 14 residues. The CDR3 reads CASRSGSQSYEQYF. The CDR3 DNA reads as TGCGCCAGCCGTAGCGGGAGTCAATCTTACGAGCAGTACTTC.

This chain joins TRBV15 and TRBJ2-4; possible D gene TRBD1, 5 bases. The germline CDR1 and CDR2 sequences are LNHNV and YYDKDF (reference sequence). This CDR3 comprises 15 residues. Trimming shortened V by 8 bases and J by 5 bases, and 19 bases separated the two germline ends. The CDR3 DNA reads as TGTGCCACCTCTAAAACAGGTTTTGGCGAAAACATTCAGTACTTC. Protein: CATSKTGFGENIQYF.

In this sample, this clonotype turned up once. An end of the junction does not agree with germline; a read error may underlie this. V is TRBV20-1 and J is TRBJ2-1; D not resolved. In germline, CDR1 is DFQATT, CDR2 SNEGSKA (reference sequence). The CDR3 is 11 residues long. The DNA for the CDR3 is TGCAGTGCTAGAGATTTGAATGGGCAGTTCTTC. Translating gives CSARDLNGQFF.

This chain connects TRBV20-1 to TRBJ2-5; 8 nucleotides agree with TRBD1. Germline V gene sequence: CDR1 DFQATT, CDR2 SNEGSKA (reference sequence). The CDR3 extends over 12 amino acids. V dropped 6 bases and J dropped 4; count of bases not matched to a gene: 4. In DNA, the CDR3 is TGCAGTGCCGCCGGGACAGGAGAGACCCAGTACTTC. Its translation: CSAAGTGETQYF.

This clonotype appeared a single time. The chain joins TRBV28 to TRBJ2-1; TRBD2 agrees at 8 bases. Trimming cost V 4 bases and J 3 bases; bases outside gene matches: 8. This CDR3 comprises 16 residues. Germline V CDR1 and CDR2: MDHEN, SYDVKM. The CDR3 DNA sequence: TGTGCCAGCAGTTCTGGCCGCGGGGGGAACTACAATGAGCAGTTCTTC. Amino acids: CASSSGRGGNYNEQFF.

With regard to this clonotype: This may be a read error: a much more frequent sequence differs by one nucleotide. The genes are TRBV2 and TRBJ1-2; perhaps TRBD1 as D (5 bases). The length of the CDR3 is 13 residues. Per germline, CDR1 SNHLY and CDR2 FYNNEI. Trimming removed 11 bases from V and 4 bases from J, with 17 bases in between. CDR3 sequence (DNA): TGTGCCGGCAAAGACAGCCGACTCTATGGCTACACCTTC. Protein sequence: CAGKDSRLYGYTF.